This T cell receptor beta chain was identified in a study of blood T cell repertoires in COVID-19. Background on the study: Italy, Spain and the United States were the sources of the convalescent and acute COVID-19 samples.

Assay: immunoSEQ multiplex PCR; the TCRdb copy retains only in-frame clones and omits some. The table has about 190,000 clones, around 84% seen once. J gave up 6 bases and V 3 bases, and 14 bases lay outside the gene matches. CDR1 is SEHNR, CDR2 FQNEAQ, per germline (reference sequence). The CDR3 sequence is 18 residues long. V is TRBV7-9 and J is TRBJ2-1; 10 bases map to TRBD1. The specimen was peripheral blood. The source is a man in his thirties or forties with active or convalescent COVID-19. The CDR3 DNA reads as TGTGCCAGCAGCTTGACAACGGACAGGGGGGAACTCTTCAATGAGCAGTTCTTC. Translation gives CASSLTTDRGELFNEQFF.